This TCR beta chain was obtained from a study of T cells in Graves' hyperthyroidism and ophthalmopathy. Overall study results and limits: Blood also contained most expanded thyroid clonotypes above 0.001.

TCR beta CDR3 regions were amplified from RNA transcripts. The TCR CDR3 was amplified in a first-round RT-PCR using the HTBI primer set. Each CDR3 protein gets one entry after TCRdb re-called the multiplex PCR reads with MiXCR. The sample includes under 300,000 distinct CDR3 sequences, approximately 14% of them seen just once. This clonotype was seen ten or more times. Antigen unknown. Trimming removed 3 bases at V and 1 base at J, with 7 bases between. This CDR3 contains 14 residues. The origin of this receptor is a woman aged 40 to 50 with Graves' hyperthyroidism. The V and J genes are TRBV12-3 or TRBV12-4 and TRBJ1-5, with no clear D. Source material: blood. CDR3 bases: TGTGCCAGCAGTTTCACCTTGAGCAATCAGCCCCAGCATTTT. This sequence encodes CASSFTLSNQPQHF.